The clone carrying this T cell receptor (beta chain) was detected only a few times. CDR1 is SEHNR and CDR2 is FQNEAQ in the germline V gene (reference sequence). V lost 1 base to trimming and J lost 6 bases, with 13 bases between them. The CDR3 covers 15 residues. A multiplex PCR was run with 60 Vbeta primers and 13 Jbeta primers. The method was immunoSEQ multiplex PCR; TCRdb's version includes in-frame clones alone and lacks a portion of them. The profile covers some 110,000 clones, with around 10% appearing a single time and about 5.7% taken by the ten largest. This entry belongs to a study of cytomegalovirus exposure and HLA in healthy donors.

Sequenced input: PBMCs. The rearrangement uses TRBV7-9 and TRBJ2-1; D perhaps matches TRBD2 (6 bases). The source is a man in his forties or fifties in good health and CMV-seropositive. The CDR3 region has the DNA TGTGCCAGCAGCTTAGGGGACTGGAGGGTCAATGAGCAGTTCTTC. This sequence encodes CASSLGDWRVNEQFF.